The 10 T cell receptor beta chains below come from one sample, sequenced in a study of shared clonotypes between healthy human individuals. Generated by immunoSEQ multiplex PCR, the TCRdb table keeps only in-frame clones and is missing some. Found here are 650,000 to 750,000 clones, 60% to 80% of them singletons; the top ten hold 1.8%. Sequenced sample: memory CD4+ T cells sorted from blood. Described subset: CD45RA-negative fraction. All receptors come from a woman aged 25-40 years in good health.

This clone was counted at least ten times. The chain uses TRBV4-2 and TRBJ2-5; TRBD1 matches at 8 bases. Germline CDR1 reads LGHNA; CDR2 reads YNFKEQ. J was trimmed by 2 bases and V by 5 bases; bases with no gene match: 7. There are 15 residues in the CDR3. CDR3 amino acids: CASSSNRGIQETQYF. As DNA, the CDR3 is TGTGCCAGCAGCTCTAACAGGGGGATACAAGAGACCCAGTACTTC.

This clone was counted once. The rearrangement links TRBV2 to TRBJ1-4; D gene unclear. The CDR3 contains 14 residues. The germline CDR1 and CDR2 sequences are SNHLY and FYNNEI. Trimming removed 0 bases at V and 8 bases at J, with 10 bases between. The CDR3 nucleotides are TGTGCCAGCAGTGAAGCGCTTCACGAGGAAAAACTGTTTTTT. Residues: CASSEALHEEKLFF.

This clone appeared many times. In DNA, the CDR3 is TGTGCCAGCAGTTCCTCAGCGACCTTTAGCAATCAGCCCCAGCATTTT. Translation: CASSSSATFSNQPQHF. The rearrangement links TRBV28 to TRBJ1-5; D is ambiguous. The CDR3 loop spans 16 amino acids. Trimming left V 4 bases short and J 0 bases short, with 13 bases between. Germline V gene data show CDR1 as MDHEN and CDR2 as SYDVKM. Drawing the rest from reference TRBV28 and TRBJ1-5, the complete variable domain is DVKVTQSSRYLVKRTGEKVFLECVQDMDHENMFWYRQDPGLGLRLIYFSYDVKMKEKGDIPEGYSVSREKKERFSLILESASTNQTSMYLCASSSSATFSNQPQHFGDGTRLSIL.

The rearrangement uses TRBV19 and TRBJ1-1; tentatively, D is TRBD1 (5 bases). Per the germline V gene, CDR1 is LNHDA and CDR2 is SQIVND (reference sequence). CDR3 length: 15 amino acids. Trimming took 10 bases from V and 2 from J, leaving 20 bases between them. CDR3 DNA sequence: TGTGCCACAGTAAGCGGGGGACTGAAAAACACTGAAGCTTTCTTT. It codes for CATVSGGLKNTEAFF.

This chain links TRBV7-9 with TRBJ2-7, with 9 bases aligning to TRBD1. Germline V gene lookup returns CDR1 SEHNR and CDR2 FQNEAQ (reference sequence). V trimming: 5 bases; J trimming: 3 bases; junction bases outside the gene matches: 5. This CDR3 region has 14 residues. The CDR3 here is CASSPGQGNYEQYF. CDR3 in DNA: TGTGCCAGCAGCCCGGGACAGGGTAACTACGAGCAGTACTTC. Filled out from reference TRBV7-9 and TRBJ2-7, the complete variable domain reads DTGVSQNPRHKITKRGQNVTFRCDPISEHNRLYWYRQTLGQGPEFLTYFQNEAQLEKSRLLSDRFSAERPKGSFSTLEIQRTEQGDSAMYLCASSPGQGNYEQYFGPGTRLTVT.

This clone has a handful of counts. The chain uses TRBV7-8 and TRBJ1-5; a weak D match, TRBD1 (5 bases). V shed 5 bases and J shed 10 bases, with 15 bases lying between them. Germline lookup yields CDR1 SGHVS and CDR2 FQNEAQ. The CDR3 length is 13 residues. The CDR3 protein is CASSNGGSYPQHF. CDR3 sequence (DNA): TGTGCCAGCAGCAATGGGGGATCCTACCCCCAGCATTTT.

CDR3 in amino acids: CASRIGSTDTQYF. The DNA of the CDR3 is TGTGCCAGCAGGATTGGGAGCACAGATACGCAGTATTTT. The chain links TRBV5-4 to TRBJ2-3; D not certain. This CDR3 has 13 amino acids. V lost 5 bases, J lost 0 bases, and 7 bases lay in between. Germline V lookup: CDR1 SGHNT, CDR2 YYREEE (reference sequence).

This chain connects TRBV5-1 to TRBJ1-3; 9 nucleotides line up with TRBD1. J was trimmed by 4 bases and V by 2 bases; bases with no gene match: 7. CDR3 length: 16 amino acids. Germline CDR1 SGHRS, CDR2 YFSETQ. CDR3 nucleotides: TGCGCCAGCAGCTTCGGGACAGGGAACGGCGGAAACACCATATATTTT. Amino acids: CASSFGTGNGGNTIYF.

The V call is TRBV18, the J call TRBJ1-3, with no clear D. The germline V gene encodes CDR1 KGHSH and CDR2 LQKENI. V gave up 4 bases and J gave up 0 bases, with 7 bases separating them. The CDR3 is 14 residues long. The CDR3 loop is CASSLDYSGNTIYF. DNA of the CDR3: TGTGCCAGCTCACTTGATTACTCTGGAAACACCATATATTTT.

This clone was counted a few times. The V and J genes are TRBV7-3 and TRBJ2-5; possible D gene TRBD1, 5 bases. Trimming removed 1 base at V and 5 bases at J, with 11 bases between. CDR1 is SGHTA, CDR2 FQGTGA, per germline. This CDR3 comprises 14 residues. The DNA of the CDR3 is TGTGCCAGCAGCTTAAAGGCGACAGAGGAGACCCAGTACTTC. Its protein is CASSLKATEETQYF. Using reference TRBV7-3 and TRBJ2-5 for the parts outside the CDR3, the full variable domain is GAGVSQTPSNKVTEKGKYVELRCDPISGHTALYWYRQSLGQGPEFLIYFQGTGAADDSGLPNDRFFAVRPEGSVSTLKIQRTERGDSAVYLCASSLKATEETQYFGPGTRLLVL.